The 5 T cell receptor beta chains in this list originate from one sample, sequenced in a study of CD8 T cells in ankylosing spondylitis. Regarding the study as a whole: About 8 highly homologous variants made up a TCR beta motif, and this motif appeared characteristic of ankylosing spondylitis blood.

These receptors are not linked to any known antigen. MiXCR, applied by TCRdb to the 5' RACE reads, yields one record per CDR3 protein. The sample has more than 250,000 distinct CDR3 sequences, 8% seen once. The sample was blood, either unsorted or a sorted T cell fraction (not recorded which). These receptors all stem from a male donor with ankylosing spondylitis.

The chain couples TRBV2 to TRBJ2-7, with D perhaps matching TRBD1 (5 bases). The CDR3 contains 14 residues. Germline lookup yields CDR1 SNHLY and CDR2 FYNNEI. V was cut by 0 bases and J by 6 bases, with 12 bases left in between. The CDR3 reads CASSEALGRAEQYF. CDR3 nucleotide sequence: TGTGCCAGCAGTGAAGCCCTGGGCAGGGCCGAGCAGTACTTC.

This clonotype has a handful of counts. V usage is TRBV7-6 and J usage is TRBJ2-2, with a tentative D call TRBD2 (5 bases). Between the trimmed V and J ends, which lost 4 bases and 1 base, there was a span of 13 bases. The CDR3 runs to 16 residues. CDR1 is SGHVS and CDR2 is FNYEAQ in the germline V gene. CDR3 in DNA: TGTGCCAGCAGCTCGACTAATAACTTGAACACCGGGGAGCTGTTTTTT. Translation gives CASSSTNNLNTGELFF.

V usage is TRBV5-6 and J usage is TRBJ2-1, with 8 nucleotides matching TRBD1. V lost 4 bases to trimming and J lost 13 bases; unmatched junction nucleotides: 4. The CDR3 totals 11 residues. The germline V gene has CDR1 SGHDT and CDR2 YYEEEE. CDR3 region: CASSIDRGQFF. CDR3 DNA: TGTGCCAGCAGCATAGACAGGGGACAGTTCTTC. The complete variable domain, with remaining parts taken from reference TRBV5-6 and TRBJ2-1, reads DAGVTQSPTHLIKTRGQQVTLRCSPKSGHDTVSWYQQALGQGPQFIFQYYEEEERQRGNFPDRFSGHQFPNYSSELNVNALLLGDSALYLCASSIDRGQFFGPGTRLTVL.

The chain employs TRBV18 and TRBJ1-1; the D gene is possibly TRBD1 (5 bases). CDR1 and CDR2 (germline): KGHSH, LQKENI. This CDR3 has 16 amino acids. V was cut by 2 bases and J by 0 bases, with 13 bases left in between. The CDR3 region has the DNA TGTGCCAGCTCACCAGAGGGGCCCAGCATGAACACTGAAGCTTTCTTT. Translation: CASSPEGPSMNTEAFF.

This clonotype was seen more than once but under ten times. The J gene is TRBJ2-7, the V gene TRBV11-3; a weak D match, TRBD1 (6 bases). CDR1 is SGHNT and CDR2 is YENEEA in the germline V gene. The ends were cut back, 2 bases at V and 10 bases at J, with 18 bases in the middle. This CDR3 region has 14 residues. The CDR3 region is CASSLYTDRPSQYF. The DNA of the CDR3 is TGTGCCAGCAGCTTATATACCGACAGGCCCTCTCAGTACTTC.